The 14 T cell receptor beta chains presented below share a single source sample, sequenced in a study of T cells after yellow fever vaccination. TCRdb reprocessed the 5' RACE reads via MiXCR and lists one record per CDR3 protein. Among about 360,000 distinct CDR3 sequences listed, around 6.5% were seen once. The input for sequencing was PBMCs, taken 5 days after the yellow fever booster vaccination. All receptors come from a man aged 25 to 40 who received the YFV17D yellow fever vaccine.

The V gene is TRBV25-1, the J gene TRBJ2-7; D remains ambiguous. V gave up 8 bases and J gave up 0 bases, with 14 bases separating them. There are 14 residues in the CDR3. Germline assignment: CDR1 MGHDK and CDR2 SYGVNS. CDR3: CASVAGGASYEQYF. CDR3 nucleotide sequence: TGTGCCAGCGTTGCAGGCGGAGCCTCCTACGAGCAGTACTTC.

The chain uses TRBV18 and TRBJ1-1; maybe TRBD1 (5 bases). The V end was cut by 4 bases, the J end by 3 bases, with 12 bases between. Germline V gene sequence: CDR1 KGHSH, CDR2 LQKENI. CDR3 length equals 14 residues. The CDR3 sequence: CASSLQPGDTEAFF. The CDR3 DNA is TGTGCCAGCTCACTTCAACCGGGGGACACTGAAGCTTTCTTT.

At least ten counts were recorded for this clonotype. The rearrangement links TRBV29-1 to TRBJ2-7; D may be TRBD1 (6 bases). V was shortened by 7 bases and J by 2 bases, with 12 bases between the two germline ends. Germline CDR1 and CDR2: SQVTM and ANQGSEA. The CDR3 is 12 residues long. DNA for the CDR3: TGCAGCGCCCGGGACACCCCCTACGAGCAGTACTTC. Protein product: CSARDTPYEQYF.

The rearrangement joins TRBV5-1 to TRBJ2-5; 11 bases map to TRBD2. After removal of 4 bases from V and 4 bases from J, the junction contained 9 bases not matched to a gene. This CDR3 is 16 amino acids long. Germline loops: CDR1 SGHRS, CDR2 YFSETQ. CDR3 bases: TGCGCCAGCAGCCGCACTAGCGGGAGAGAGGGAGAGACCCAGTACTTC. This gives the protein CASSRTSGREGETQYF.

The chain recombines TRBV15 with TRBJ2-7; 13 nucleotides align to TRBD2. The CDR3 contains 16 residues. CDR1 LNHNV and CDR2 YYDKDF come from the germline V gene (reference sequence). After removal of 1 base from V and 6 bases from J, the junction contained 6 bases not matched to a gene. In nucleotides, the CDR3 is TGTGCCACCAGCAGAGGGACGGGACTAGCGGGACCCGAGCAGTACTTC. Translation gives CATSRGTGLAGPEQYF.

This clonotype was recorded many times. This chain links TRBV7-2 with TRBJ2-7, with 7 nucleotides matching TRBD1. V trimming: 4 bases; J trimming: 5 bases; junction bases outside the gene matches: 8. CDR3 size: 14 residues. Germline V gene data show CDR1 as SGHTA and CDR2 as FQGNSA. The CDR3 DNA follows: TGTGCCAGCAGCTCGGGACAGTCCTACGACGAGCAGTACTTC. This sequence encodes CASSSGQSYDEQYF.

This clonotype turned up a few times. This chain links TRBV29-1 with TRBJ2-1; D may correspond to TRBD1 or TRBD2 (5 bases each). CDR1 is SQVTM and CDR2 is ANQGSEA in the germline V gene. The CDR3 contains 13 residues. V gave up 3 bases and J gave up 5 bases, with 11 bases separating them. The CDR3 DNA reads as TGCAGCGTTGATGCAGGGACGCACAATGAGCAGTTCTTC. Protein product: CSVDAGTHNEQFF.

This clonotype was detected only a few times. V gene TRBV5-8 combines with J gene TRBJ1-6, with a weak D call TRBD1 (5 bases). The V gene's germline CDR1 is SGHTS and CDR2 YDEGEE. The CDR3 is 15 amino acids. Deletions cut 3 bases from V and 9 bases from J, with 16 bases between. The CDR3 DNA reads TGTGCCAGCAGCTCCGGTGCCAGGGTTACTTCACCCCTCCACTTT. This codes for CASSSGARVTSPLHF.

This clonotype has more than one count but fewer than ten. This sequence joins TRBV30 and TRBJ2-1; 9 bases are a match to TRBD2. V lost 4 bases and J lost 9; bases outside the gene matches: 10. The germline gives CDR1 GTSNPN, CDR2 SVGIG (reference sequence). The CDR3 loop spans 14 amino acids. CDR3 loop: CAWTGTSLDSEQFF. As DNA, the CDR3 is TGTGCCTGGACCGGGACTAGCTTGGATAGTGAGCAGTTCTTC. The full variable domain, completed using reference TRBV30 and TRBJ2-1, is SQTIHQWPATLVQPVGSPLSLECTVEGTSNPNLYWYRQAAGRGLQLLFYSVGIGQISSEVPQNLSASRPQDRQFILSSKKLLLSDSGFYLCAWTGTSLDSEQFFGPGTRLTVL.

This clonotype was recorded a few times. The chain employs TRBV13 and TRBJ2-3; D unresolved. V was shortened by 5 bases and J by 2 bases, with 20 bases between the two germline ends. The germline CDR1 and CDR2 sequences are PRHDT and FYEKMQ (reference sequence). This CDR3 is built from 17 residues. CDR3 protein: CASSPTWIEKNTDTQYF. The CDR3 coding sequence is TGTGCCAGCAGCCCTACTTGGATAGAGAAAAACACAGATACGCAGTATTTT.

This clonotype was counted only a few times. The V call is TRBV5-4, the J call TRBJ2-7; D may be TRBD1 or TRBD2 (5 bases each). CDR1 and CDR2 from the germline V gene are SGHNT and YYREEE (reference sequence). CDR3 length: 14 amino acids. Deletions cut 1 base from V and 2 bases from J, with 10 bases between. The CDR3 region has the DNA TGTGCCAGCAGCTTGTCTGAGGGGCCCTACGAGCAGTACTTC. It yields the protein CASSLSEGPYEQYF.

In this sample, this clonotype turned up a few times. This chain links TRBV20-1 with TRBJ2-1; D is possibly TRBD1 or TRBD2 (5 bases each). This CDR3 contains 15 residues. Trimming cost V 1 base and J 6 bases, with 16 bases left between them. The germline CDR1 and CDR2 sequences are DFQATT and SNEGSKA (reference sequence). CDR3 in amino acids: CSARAGLANSNEQFF. For the CDR3, the DNA is TGCAGTGCTAGAGCGGGGCTAGCCAACAGCAATGAGCAGTTCTTC.

This clonotype was observed many times. This chain's CDR3 is CASSLGADYNEQFF. In DNA, the CDR3 is TGCGCCAGCAGCTTGGGGGCGGACTACAATGAGCAGTTCTTC. The chain links TRBV5-1 to TRBJ2-1, with no clear D. Germline V CDR1 and CDR2: SGHRS, YFSETQ. V lost 0 bases and J lost 3, with 7 bases in between. This CDR3 contains 14 residues.

This clonotype was seen more than once but under ten times. This chain links TRBV20-1 with TRBJ2-2; D gene unclear. This CDR3 is 15 amino acids long. Germline lookup yields CDR1 DFQATT and CDR2 SNEGSKA (reference sequence). Deletions cut 2 bases from V and 0 bases from J, with 10 bases between. Written as DNA, the CDR3 is TGCAGTGCTAGACCCTTCGCCACGAACACCGGGGAGCTGTTTTTT. It encodes CSARPFATNTGELFF.